This T cell receptor beta chain was sequenced in a study of beta chain features in type 1 diabetes. Study background: Age, gender and cell yields were similar between patients and healthy donors.

The sequenced template was cDNA made from the entire isolated RNA. Only in-frame clones appear in the TCRdb table, and some are missing; sequencing was by immunoSEQ multiplex PCR. The table records 450,000 to 550,000 clones, 30% of them present only once. The CDR3 is 19 residues long. The ends lost 0 bases at V and 4 bases at J; junction bases unmatched: 13. The receptor was isolated from a man aged 18 to 29 in good health. The V call is TRBV23-1, the J call TRBJ2-2, with 8 bases lining up with TRBD2. TRBV23-1 is designated an ORF whose function remains uncertain. Sequenced: naive CD4+ T cells from blood. The DNA for the CDR3 is TGCGCCAGCAGTCAATCATGGCCTCACCGGGAGGGGTGCACCGGGGAGCTGTTTTTT. Its translation is CASSQSWPHREGCTGELFF.